This T cell receptor beta chain was obtained from a study of blood T cell repertoires in COVID-19. Overall study context: Both acute and convalescent COVID-19 samples were obtained from the United States, Italy and Spain.

Authors' analysis steps: The authors estimated nucleated cell counts from reference gene primer amplification. Produced via immunoSEQ multiplex PCR; TCRdb's table is partial and in-frame only. V, J and clone size derive from that table, while D and trimming were established from the DNA sequence. The data show over 20,000 clones, under 90% seen once. This clone has more than one count but fewer than ten. CDR1 is SGHNT, CDR2 YYREEE, per germline (reference sequence). The CDR3 sequence is 17 residues long. The V gene lost 0 bases and the J gene lost 4 bases, with 14 bases spanning the gap. The receptor was derived from a human donor in a cohort sampled during active COVID-19. Sequencing was done on a sample of peripheral blood. This rearrangement joins TRBV5-4 to TRBJ2-6; D not resolved. CDR3 coding DNA: TGTGCCAGCAGCTTGGAGGTTGGCGCAGCGGGGGCCAACGTCCTGACTTTC. It is translated as CASSLEVGAAGANVLTF.